The clone carrying this TCR beta chain has a count of ten or more. What it binds is not known. The sample comes from a study of regulatory T cells in long-lasting Graves disease. TCR beta libraries were built with iRepertoire HTBI primers and Arm-PCR of CDR3 regions. Using its own MiXCR run on the multiplex PCR reads, TCRdb lists one record per CDR3 protein. The data show some 350,000 distinct CDR3 sequences, roughly 16% seen once. The junction had 11 bases not matched to a gene; V was cut back by 6 bases and J by 4 bases. Germline CDR1 and CDR2: MNHNS and SASEGT. This CDR3 spans 16 amino acids. Findings and caveats of the study: Patients whose Graves' disease persisted exhibited lower TCR diversity than those newly diagnosed.

Time point: newly diagnosed GD, antithyroid drugs for less than 3 months. Construction of the TCR library relied on RNA isolated from PBMCs. An endocrinology unit in Xi'an, China, supplied the patients. The data also belong to a second study, concerning T cells in Graves' hyperthyroidism and ophthalmopathy.

The clonotype was recovered from a woman aged 18-30 years with Graves disease. The sample was peripheral blood mononuclear cells (PBMCs), taken at new diagnosis, from a patient treated with antithyroid drugs. The chain carries TRBV6-1 and TRBJ1-1, with TRBD1 identical over 10 bases. CDR3 sequence (DNA): TGTGCCAGCAGCCAGACAGGGGGCCGGTGGGGCACTGAAGCTTTCTTT. Protein sequence: CASSQTGGRWGTEAFF.